These 28 T cell receptor beta chains originate from one sample sequenced in a study of response to subunit inactivated influenza vaccine. One entry per CDR3 protein, called by TCRdb with MiXCR from the RT-PCR reads. The sample lists a few hundred thousand distinct CDR3 sequences, roughly 12% occurring once. This sample was shared with a second study, whose subject was T cells expressing NK-cell markers. That work adds: Researchers built TCR beta cDNA using 5'RACE template switching with UMIs.

The material was PBMCs from blood, obtained on the day of vaccination. The receptors originated from a man between 50 and 59 years old who received an inactivated influenza vaccine.

This clonotype has at least ten counts. The genes are TRBV7-2 and TRBJ1-3; no firm D call. V lost 3 bases and J lost 1, with 7 bases in between. The CDR3 covers 14 residues. The germline V gene has CDR1 SGHTA and CDR2 FQGNSA. The CDR3 nucleotides are TGTGCCAGCAGCTTGGACGTGTCTGGAAACACCATATATTTT. As protein: CASSLDVSGNTIYF.

This clonotype appeared a few times. V and J are TRBV9 and TRBJ2-3, with 10 bases aligning to TRBD2. This CDR3 comprises 16 residues. Germline V lookup: CDR1 SGDLS, CDR2 YYNGEE. V gave up 0 bases and J gave up 5 bases; unmatched junction bases: 6. In DNA form, the CDR3 reads TGTGCCAGCAGCGTAGCGGCTAGCGGGAGTGGAGATACGCAGTATTTT. Translation gives CASSVAASGSGDTQYF.

The V call is TRBV5-1, the J call TRBJ1-1; TRBD1 matches 8 bases. The trim removed 4 bases at V and 6 bases at J, leaving 11 bases unmatched. The CDR3 totals 15 residues. In germline, CDR1 is SGHRS, CDR2 YFSETQ. CDR3 sequence reads: CASSPGTGGMPEAFF. The CDR3 DNA reads TGCGCCAGCAGCCCGGGGACAGGAGGGATGCCTGAAGCTTTCTTT. Based on the CDR3 plus reference TRBV5-1 and TRBJ1-1, the full variable domain is KAGVTQTPRYLIKTRGQQVTLSCSPISGHRSVSWYQQTPGQGLQFLFEYFSETQRNKGNFPGRFSGRQFSNSRSEMNVSTLELGDSALYLCASSPGTGGMPEAFFGQGTRLTVV.

This clonotype was picked up many times. This chain joins TRBV20-1 and TRBJ2-7; D is undetermined. The germline V gene encodes CDR1 DFQATT and CDR2 SNEGSKA (reference sequence). Trimming left V 0 bases short and J 2 bases short, with 14 bases between. CDR3 size: 15 residues. CDR3 bases: TGCAGTGCTAGAGATCTCAACACTATAACCTACGAGCAGTACTTC. This encodes CSARDLNTITYEQYF.

This clonotype was detected only a few times. J is TRBJ2-1 and V is TRBV6-6; 8 bases match TRBD1. The CDR3 loop spans 13 amino acids. Looked up from germline, CDR1 is MNHNY and CDR2 is SVGAGI (reference sequence). V was pared by 8 bases and J by 8 bases, with 8 bases of the junction left unmatched. The CDR3 DNA reads TGTGCCAGCCACCAGGGGGCTAGCGATGAGCAGTTCTTC. Protein sequence: CASHQGASDEQFF.

This clonotype was picked up a small number of times. This rearrangement joins TRBV3-1 to TRBJ2-7, with a tentative D call TRBD1 (5 bases). This CDR3 spans 13 amino acids. Germline CDR1 is LGHDT and CDR2 is YNNKEL (reference sequence). V was pared by 6 bases and J by 3 bases, with 12 bases between. CDR3 region: CASSLQGNYEQYF. CDR3 bases: TGTGCCAGCAGTCTCCAGGGTAACTACGAGCAGTACTTC.

This clonotype has ten or more counts. The chain recombines TRBV29-1 with TRBJ2-3; D unclear. This CDR3 contains 12 residues. The germline V gene has CDR1 SQVTM and CDR2 ANQGSEA. V was pared by 0 bases and J by 2 bases, with 3 bases between. The CDR3 nucleotides read TGCAGCGTTGAAGAGAACACAGATACGCAGTATTTT. Residues: CSVEENTDTQYF.

The rearrangement links TRBV20-1 to TRBJ2-7, with 8 bases aligning to TRBD1. Looked up from germline, CDR1 is DFQATT and CDR2 is SNEGSKA (reference sequence). The CDR3 runs to 14 residues. The ends lost 3 bases at V and 6 bases at J; junction bases unmatched: 10. The CDR3 loop reads CSARDRALRVEQYF. CDR3 nucleotide sequence: TGCAGTGCTAGGGACAGGGCCCTGAGGGTCGAGCAGTACTTC.

A few counts support this clonotype. This CDR3 is CSATRQVSLGETQYF. DNA for the CDR3: TGCAGTGCTACCCGACAGGTTTCGTTGGGAGAGACCCAGTACTTC. The V and J genes are TRBV20-1 and TRBJ2-5; TRBD1 might be the D (6 bases). This CDR3 has 15 residues. Per the germline V gene, CDR1 is DFQATT and CDR2 is SNEGSKA (reference sequence). With 4 bases removed from V and 4 bases from J, the gap between germline ends came to 19 bases.

V gene TRBV6-2 or TRBV6-3 combines with J gene TRBJ2-7; 7 bases are shared with TRBD2. With V trimmed by 7 bases and J by 4 bases, 10 bases remained unmatched. Germline V gives CDR1 MNHEY, CDR2 SVGEGT. The CDR3 is 14 residues long. The CDR3 DNA is TGTGCCAGCATTCGGGCGGGAGACCTGTACGAGCAGTACTTC. Amino acids: CASIRAGDLYEQYF.

This clonotype was seen many times. This chain links TRBV29-1 with TRBJ2-1, with D perhaps given as TRBD1 or TRBD2 (5 bases each). This CDR3 has 12 amino acids. V shed 6 bases and J shed 8 bases, with 14 bases lying between them. Germline CDR1 and CDR2: SQVTM and ANQGSEA. CDR3 protein: CSVDPGLYEQFF. The DNA for the CDR3 is TGCAGCGTGGATCCGGGGCTTTATGAGCAGTTCTTC.

This clonotype appeared a few times. The chain has TRBV29-1 and TRBJ2-7, with 8 bases that match TRBD2. This CDR3 is 13 amino acids long. V dropped 6 bases and J dropped 2; count of bases not matched to a gene: 6. Germline assignment: CDR1 SQVTM and CDR2 ANQGSEA. CDR3 sequence (DNA): TGCAGCGTAAGCGGGAGAGTCACCTACGAGCAGTACTTC. Protein: CSVSGRVTYEQYF.

The CDR3 is CASSLRRDYGYTF. The DNA of the CDR3 is TGTGCCAGCAGCTTGAGGCGGGACTATGGCTACACCTTC. The genes are TRBV5-4 and TRBJ1-2; D ambiguous. Trimming took 1 base from V and 3 from J, leaving 7 bases between them. The CDR3 covers 13 residues. Per germline, CDR1 SGHNT and CDR2 YYREEE (reference sequence).

This clonotype was counted only a few times. The chain has TRBV4-1 and TRBJ1-1; D gene ambiguous. Trimming took off 3 bases at V and 3 bases at J, with 14 bases between the two ends. Germline V gene sequence: CDR1 MGHRA, CDR2 YSYEKL. The CDR3 is 15 amino acids. CDR3 sequence (DNA): TGCGCCAGCAGCCACCCGACGGACCGCTACACTGAAGCTTTCTTT. Translating it yields CASSHPTDRYTEAFF.

The chain couples TRBV7-2 to TRBJ2-5, with D uncertain. The V end lost 1 base, the J end lost 3 bases, and 9 bases lay between the germline ends. Germline loops: CDR1 SGHTA, CDR2 FQGNSA. The length of the CDR3 is 14 residues. CDR3 amino acids: CASSLDRLEETQYF. CDR3 in DNA: TGTGCCAGCAGCTTAGACCGCCTTGAAGAGACCCAGTACTTC.

This clonotype was found a few times. The chain links TRBV18 to TRBJ2-3; TRBD1 might be the D (6 bases). CDR1 KGHSH and CDR2 LQKENI come from the germline V gene. The ends were cut back, 6 bases at V and 4 bases at J, with 17 bases in the middle. The CDR3 contains 15 residues. DNA for the CDR3: TGTGCCAGCTCCCCGCAGACAGGTGGGGCAGATACGCAGTATTTT. As protein: CASSPQTGGADTQYF.

In DNA form, the CDR3 reads TGCAGCGTTGGGCGGGGGACGAATGAGCAGTTCTTC. The encoded protein is CSVGRGTNEQFF. The chain employs TRBV29-1 and TRBJ2-1; 7 bases line up with TRBD2. With 4 bases clipped from V and 7 bases from J, the junction kept 4 bases outside the gene matches. CDR3 size: 12 residues. Germline values: CDR1 SQVTM, CDR2 ANQGSEA.

The V and J genes are TRBV28 and TRBJ1-6; 7 bases are shared with TRBD1. The CDR3 extends over 16 amino acids. The V and J ends lost 5 bases and 8 bases, in that order; junction bases with no gene match: 12. Looked up from germline, CDR1 is MDHEN and CDR2 is SYDVKM. The CDR3 DNA sequence: TGTGCCAGCAGTGCTCACAGGGGCCTAGAGTATTCACCCCTCCACTTT. Its translation is CASSAHRGLEYSPLHF.

This clonotype has a handful of counts. The rearrangement joins TRBV15 to TRBJ2-1; tentatively, D is TRBD1 or TRBD2 (5 bases each). V was trimmed by 4 bases and J by 0 bases, leaving 10 bases between them. CDR1 LNHNV and CDR2 YYDKDF come from the germline V gene (reference sequence). This CDR3 has 15 amino acids. CDR3 in amino acids: CATSKPGPSYNEQFF. Here the CDR3 DNA reads TGTGCCACCAGCAAGCCGGGACCCTCCTACAATGAGCAGTTCTTC.

Only a few counts were recorded for this clonotype. The chain carries TRBV12-3 or TRBV12-4 and TRBJ1-1, with D perhaps TRBD1 (6 bases). This CDR3 region has 16 residues. V was pared by 2 bases and J by 0 bases, with 13 bases between. The CDR3 is CASSLRGWDMNTEAFF. The CDR3 DNA reads as TGTGCCAGCAGTTTACGGGGGTGGGACATGAACACTGAAGCTTTCTTT.

This clonotype has just a few counts. The chain employs TRBV12-3 or TRBV12-4 and TRBJ2-1; perhaps TRBD2 as D (6 bases). V shed 6 bases and J shed 10 bases, with 10 bases lying between them. This CDR3 is 11 amino acids long. The DNA of the CDR3 is TGTGCCAGCAGCGGGAGTCACGAGCAGTTCTTC. Translated, it gives CASSGSHEQFF.

This clonotype was recorded a few times. This sequence joins TRBV5-5 and TRBJ1-2; D is unresolved. Germline CDR1 is SGHKS and CDR2 is YYEKEE (reference sequence). The CDR3 extends over 12 amino acids. Between the trimmed V and J ends, which lost 0 bases and 8 bases, there was a span of 8 bases. CDR3 sequence (DNA): TGTGCCAGCAGCTTGGTAGACTTCGGCTACACCTTC. It yields the protein CASSLVDFGYTF.

This clonotype was detected ten times or more. Here the CDR3 DNA reads TGTGCCACCAGTGACGCGCGGGGGGGCGTGTTGAATGAGCAGTTCTTC. Amino acid sequence: CATSDARGGVLNEQFF. The chain is built from TRBV24-1 and TRBJ2-1; 9 bases agree with TRBD2. The CDR3 totals 16 residues. Per germline, CDR1 KGHDR and CDR2 SFDVKD. V lost 4 bases, J lost 7 bases, and 10 bases stayed unmatched.

This clonotype was observed a handful of times. V and J are TRBV18 and TRBJ2-7; TRBD1 matches 8 bases. V was pared by 0 bases and J by 3 bases, with 7 bases of the junction left unmatched. The CDR3 consists of 16 residues. Looked up from germline, CDR1 is KGHSH and CDR2 is LQKENI. CDR3 in amino acids: CASSPPTGAIRYEQYF. In nucleotides, the CDR3 is TGTGCCAGCTCACCACCGACAGGGGCCATTCGCTACGAGCAGTACTTC.

This clonotype was counted many times. The chain carries TRBV28 and TRBJ2-7; no reliable D call. The CDR3 has 12 residues. Trimming took 7 bases from V and 0 from J, leaving 7 bases between them. Germline CDR1 and CDR2: MDHEN and SYDVKM. The CDR3 region is CASMGSSYEQYF. Written as DNA, the CDR3 is TGTGCCAGCATGGGTTCCTCCTACGAGCAGTACTTC.

The genes are TRBV12-3 or TRBV12-4 and TRBJ1-6; tentative D call: TRBD1 (5 bases). The CDR3 contains 16 residues. The V gene lost 2 bases and the J gene lost 8 bases, with 16 bases spanning the gap. Here the CDR3 reads CASSLSTAGRYSPLHF. The CDR3 nucleotides are TGTGCCAGCAGTTTATCCACGGCAGGGAGATATTCACCCCTCCACTTT.

This clonotype was observed a few times. V gene TRBV7-2 combines with J gene TRBJ2-7; 8 bases match TRBD2. Germline V gene sequence: CDR1 SGHTA, CDR2 FQGNSA. V lost 5 bases, J lost 6 bases, and 9 bases stayed unmatched. This CDR3 has 14 amino acids. The CDR3 nucleotides read TGTGCCAGCAGCCTGCGGAGCGGGAGTTCCGAGCAGTACTTC. Translation gives CASSLRSGSSEQYF.

This clonotype appeared a single time. The gene calls are TRBV5-1 and TRBJ2-1; 7 positions agree with TRBD1. The CDR3 is made up of 14 amino acids. After removal of 3 bases from V and 9 bases from J, the junction contained 9 bases not matched to a gene. Germline V lookup: CDR1 SGHRS, CDR2 YFSETQ. The CDR3 bases are TGCGCCAGCAGCTCACAGGGGTCCCGAAGTGAGCAGTTCTTC. This sequence encodes CASSSQGSRSEQFF.